The sequence of this TCR beta chain was determined in a study of shared clonotypes between healthy human individuals. V was pared by 2 bases and J by 5 bases, with 9 bases between. Per the germline V gene, CDR1 is GTSNPN and CDR2 is SVGIG (reference sequence). The CDR3 is 12 amino acids. Study processing details: Junction-only sequences without quality scores were provided by ImmunoSEQ, so filtering was different. Here immunoSEQ multiplex PCR was the method, and the copy in TCRdb shows in-frame clones only, minus some. That table is the source of V, J and clone size, and D and trimming were worked out from the DNA. The sample includes about 480,000 clones, over 60% of them seen just once. Donors were healthy HIV-negative adults without recent acute infections or vaccinations.

The sequence was collected from a middle-aged woman in good health. Some clones in this sample may be carry-over from other donors' samples. The sequenced sample consisted of PBMCs. The rearrangement joins TRBV30 to TRBJ2-5; D not certain. The CDR3 DNA reads TGTGCCTGGAGTAAAGGGTACGAGACCCAGTACTTC. As protein: CAWSKGYETQYF.